The entry below describes one TCR beta chain. Its antigen is unidentified. Patients selected for sequencing had displayed CD8+CD57+ cell expansion by flow cytometry. This entry is derived from a study of CD8+CD57+ T cells in acquired aplastic anemia. Points from the study as a whole: Patients and controls shared under 35 CD8+ CDR3 sequences, highly expressed in patients. Simpson's diversity of CD8+ cells was not significantly different in patients compared with controls.

TCR beta VDJ and CDR3 profiles were obtained from a genomic DNA template. A single record per CDR3 protein comes from TCRdb applying MiXCR to the reads. The sample includes about 98,000 distinct CDR3 sequences, around 62% of them seen just once. V gave up 5 bases and J gave up 5 bases, with 22 bases separating them. CDR1 is SGDLS and CDR2 is YYNGEE in the germline V gene. The CDR3 spans 16 residues. The sample was sorted CD4+, CD8+, or CD8+CD57+ T cells (not recorded which) from PBMCs. The sequence derives from a human donor with aplastic anemia. The V call is TRBV9, the J call TRBJ2-5; tentative D call: TRBD2 (7 bases). The CDR3 loop reads CASRRGVGGRVETQYF. The CDR3 DNA reads TGTGCCAGCAGGCGAGGAGTCGGGGGGCGAGTGGAGACCCAGTACTTC.